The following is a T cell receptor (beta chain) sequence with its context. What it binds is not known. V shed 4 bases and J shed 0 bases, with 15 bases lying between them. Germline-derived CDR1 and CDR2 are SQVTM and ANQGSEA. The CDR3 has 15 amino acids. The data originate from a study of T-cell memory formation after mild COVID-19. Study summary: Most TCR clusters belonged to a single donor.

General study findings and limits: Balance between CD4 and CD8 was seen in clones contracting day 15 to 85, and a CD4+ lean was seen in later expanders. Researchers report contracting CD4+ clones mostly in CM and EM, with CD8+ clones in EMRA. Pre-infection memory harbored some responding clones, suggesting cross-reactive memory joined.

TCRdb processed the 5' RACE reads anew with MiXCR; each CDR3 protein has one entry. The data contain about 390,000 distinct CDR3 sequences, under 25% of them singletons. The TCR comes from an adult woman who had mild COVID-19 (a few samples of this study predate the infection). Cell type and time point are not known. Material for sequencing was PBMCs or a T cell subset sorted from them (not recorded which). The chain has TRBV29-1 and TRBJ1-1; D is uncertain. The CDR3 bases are TGCAGCGTTGGAAATGTAAAGGGAGTGAACACTGAAGCTTTCTTT. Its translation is CSVGNVKGVNTEAFF.